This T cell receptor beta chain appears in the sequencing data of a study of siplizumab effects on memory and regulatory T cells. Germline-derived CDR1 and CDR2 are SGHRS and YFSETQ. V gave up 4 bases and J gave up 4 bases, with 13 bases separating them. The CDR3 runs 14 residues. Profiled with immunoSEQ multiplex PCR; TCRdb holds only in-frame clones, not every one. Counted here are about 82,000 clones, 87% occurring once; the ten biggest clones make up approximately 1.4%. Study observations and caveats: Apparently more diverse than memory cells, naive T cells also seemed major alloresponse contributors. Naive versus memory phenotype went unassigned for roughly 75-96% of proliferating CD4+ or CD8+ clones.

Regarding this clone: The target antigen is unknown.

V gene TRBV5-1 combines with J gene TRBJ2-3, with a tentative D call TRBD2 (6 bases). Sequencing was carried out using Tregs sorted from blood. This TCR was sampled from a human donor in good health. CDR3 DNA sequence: TGCGCCAGCAGCGCGGGACGGTCGGCAGATACGCAGTATTTT. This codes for CASSAGRSADTQYF.